This T cell receptor beta chain was identified during a study of monozygotic twins with inflammatory bowel disease. Turning to this clonotype: The antigen remains unidentified.

General observations from the study: Individual T cell subtypes were not distinguishable.

TCRdb reprocessed the 5' RACE reads; each CDR3 protein has one entry and no DNA is given. Recorded for this sample: 200,000 to 250,000 distinct CDR3 sequences. This receptor was obtained from a human donor with ulcerative colitis or Crohn's disease, or a healthy co-twin of an affected twin (not recorded which). Sequenced: blood.

CDR3 region: CASSLAQSGANVLTF. The J gene is TRBJ2-6, the V gene TRBV6-5. The germline CDR1 and CDR2 sequences are MNHEY and SVGAGI. The CDR3 contains 15 residues.